This record concerns one T cell receptor beta chain sequence. The antigen is unknown. The assay was immunoSEQ multiplex PCR, and TCRdb's table has in-frame clones only and misses some. The table shows 55,000 to 70,000 clones, with roughly 90% occurring only once. J lost 4 bases, V lost 5 bases, and 6 bases had no gene match. This CDR3 comprises 16 residues. CDR1 and CDR2 (germline): LNHDA, SQIVND (reference sequence). The sample is drawn from a study of cytomegalovirus exposure and HLA in healthy donors. The wider study: The 90 to 150 validation repertoires matched the approximately 700 first-cohort repertoires in platform, a later analysis reported. Study outcomes and limitations: Rarity characterized most TCR sequences, yet some public TCRs appeared in many donors. In a later analysis, first-cohort TCR clusters were found to tend to co-occur in the approximately 120 validation repertoires.

Separate from the approximately 670-subject first cohort was the approximately 130-subject validation cohort, to which the donors belonged. Sequenced: PBMCs. V and J are TRBV19 and TRBJ2-1; the match to TRBD2 covers 12 bases. The clonotype was recovered from a young woman in good health and CMV-seronegative. CDR3 residues: CASSSRTSGAYNEQFF. CDR3 bases: TGTGCCAGTAGTTCCCGGACTAGCGGGGCTTACAATGAGCAGTTCTTC. The entire variable domain, with the rest obtained from reference TRBV19 and TRBJ2-1, is as follows: DGGITQSPKYLFRKEGQNVTLSCEQNLNHDAMYWYRQDPGQGLRLIYYSQIVNDFQKGDIAEGYSVSREKKESFPLTVTSAQKNPTAFYLCASSSRTSGAYNEQFFGPGTRLTVL.